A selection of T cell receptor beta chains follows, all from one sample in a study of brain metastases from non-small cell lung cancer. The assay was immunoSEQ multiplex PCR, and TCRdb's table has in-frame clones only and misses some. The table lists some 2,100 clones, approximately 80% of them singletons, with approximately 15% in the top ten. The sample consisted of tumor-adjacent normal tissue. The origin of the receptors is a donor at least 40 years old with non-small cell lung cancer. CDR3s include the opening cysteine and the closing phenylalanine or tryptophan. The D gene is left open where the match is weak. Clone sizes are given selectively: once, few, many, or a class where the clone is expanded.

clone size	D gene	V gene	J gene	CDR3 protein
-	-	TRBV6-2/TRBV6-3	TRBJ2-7	CASSTGTGQYF
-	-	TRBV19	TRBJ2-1	CASSQGLALHNEQFF
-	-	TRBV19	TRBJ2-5	CASSIAASRTQETQYF
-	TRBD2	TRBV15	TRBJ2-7	CATSRDRKRTSVYEQYF
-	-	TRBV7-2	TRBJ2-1	CASSLIGRESTEQFF
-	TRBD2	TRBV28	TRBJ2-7	CASSYGLAFVHEQYF
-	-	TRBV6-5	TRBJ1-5	CASTNSGGVQPQHF
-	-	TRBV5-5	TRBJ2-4	CASSRDLAKNIQYF
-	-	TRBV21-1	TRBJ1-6	CASSKSRDSAYSPLHF
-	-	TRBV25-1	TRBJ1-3	CASSDGEWNSGNTIYF
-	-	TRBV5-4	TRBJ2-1	CASSQELVNNEQFF
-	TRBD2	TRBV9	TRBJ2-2	CASSVALADTGELFF
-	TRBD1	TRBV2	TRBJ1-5	CASRTTQGLNQPQHF
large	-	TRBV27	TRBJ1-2	CASSPRSRLGGYTF
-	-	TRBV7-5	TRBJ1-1	CVRSFLKRDSRMNTEAFF
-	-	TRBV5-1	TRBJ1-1	CASSTLGGRTNTEAFF
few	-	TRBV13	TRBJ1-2	CASSARGYDGYTF
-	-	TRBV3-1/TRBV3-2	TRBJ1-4	CASSQQATNEKLFF
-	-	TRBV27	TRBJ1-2	CASSSSHYQLGGTYGYTF
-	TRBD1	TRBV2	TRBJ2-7	CAGREGTGVGEQYF
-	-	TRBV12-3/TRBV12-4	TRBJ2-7	CASSLGQSYEQYF
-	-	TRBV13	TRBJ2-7	CASSLVRNGEQYF
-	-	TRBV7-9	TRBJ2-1	CASSSPGGEKNNEQFF
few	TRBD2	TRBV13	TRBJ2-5	CASSPGLARETQYF